The 4 T cell receptor beta chains below come from one sample, sequenced in a study of blood T cell repertoires in COVID-19. TCRdb keeps only in-frame clones here, not all; method: immunoSEQ multiplex PCR. This repertoire shows around 180,000 clones, 80% to 90% found once; its top ten account for less than 25%. Sequencing was done on a sample of peripheral blood. The receptors stem from a man aged 70 or older with active or convalescent COVID-19.

The chain combines TRBV5-4 with TRBJ2-2; 14 bases agree with TRBD2. V dropped 4 bases and J dropped 3; count of bases not matched to a gene: 2. The length of the CDR3 is 16 residues. CDR1 is SGHNT, CDR2 YYREEE, per germline (reference sequence). CDR3 loop: CASSPGLAGDTGELFF. The CDR3, as DNA: TGTGCCAGCAGCCCGGGACTAGCGGGAGACACCGGGGAGCTGTTTTTT.

The V gene is TRBV27, the J gene TRBJ1-5; D is ambiguous. The length of the CDR3 is 15 residues. Trimming took off 2 bases at V and 6 bases at J, with 14 bases between the two ends. The germline gives CDR1 MNHEY, CDR2 SMNVEV (reference sequence). The CDR3 reads CASSLKSGVGQPQHF. The CDR3 DNA reads as TGTGCCAGCAGTTTAAAGTCGGGTGTAGGTCAGCCCCAGCATTTT.

This chain connects TRBV9 to TRBJ1-4, with TRBD1 identical over 10 bases. The V gene end was trimmed by 3 bases and the J gene end by 7 bases; junction bases not matched to a gene: 6. CDR1 is SGDLS and CDR2 is YYNGEE in the germline V gene. The CDR3 runs 15 residues. CDR3 residues: CASSARGQGGEKLFF. The CDR3 coding sequence is TGTGCCAGCAGCGCCCGAGGACAGGGGGGTGAAAAACTGTTTTTT.

The V call is TRBV4-3, the J call TRBJ1-2; D is unresolved. In germline, CDR1 is LGHNA, CDR2 YSLEER. Trimming removed 3 bases from V and 7 bases from J, with 27 bases in between. This CDR3 is 18 amino acids long. The CDR3 is CASSQEIGDKRALGGYTF. The CDR3 DNA reads as TGCGCCAGCAGCCAGGAGATCGGAGATAAGCGGGCCCTGGGTGGCTACACCTTC.